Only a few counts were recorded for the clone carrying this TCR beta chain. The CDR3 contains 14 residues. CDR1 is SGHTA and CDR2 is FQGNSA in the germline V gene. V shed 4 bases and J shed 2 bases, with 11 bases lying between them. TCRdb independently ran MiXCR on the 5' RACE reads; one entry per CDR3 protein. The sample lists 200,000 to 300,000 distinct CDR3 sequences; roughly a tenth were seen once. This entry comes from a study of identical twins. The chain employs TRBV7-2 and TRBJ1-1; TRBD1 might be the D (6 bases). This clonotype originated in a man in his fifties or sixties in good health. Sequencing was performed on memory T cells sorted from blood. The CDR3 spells CASSWGGRNTEAFF. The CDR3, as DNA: TGTGCCAGCAGCTGGGGGGGGCGAAACACTGAAGCTTTCTTT.